This TCR beta chain emerged from a study of shared clonotypes between healthy human individuals. General study findings and limits: Sampling was confined to blood; repertoires within tissues likely differ.

Only one count was recorded for this clone. Its specificity is unknown. Trimming left V 4 bases short and J 4 bases short, with 5 bases between. Germline CDR1 MNHEY, CDR2 SMNVEV (reference sequence). The CDR3 runs 13 residues. TCRdb's copy holds only in-frame clones and misses some; the assay was immunoSEQ multiplex PCR. The repertoire has about 380,000 clones, 95% to 97% of them found once; the top ten carry about 0.32%. The source material was memory CD8+ T cells sorted from blood. Subset defined: CD45RO+ cells pooled with CCR7-negative TemRA cells. The TCR was taken from a man aged 25-45 years in good health. The chain combines TRBV27 with TRBJ2-6; no clear D. CDR3 DNA sequence: TGTGCCAGCAGTTCCCCCGGGGCCAACGTCCTGACTTTC. As protein: CASSSPGANVLTF.